Described below is a single T cell receptor beta chain sequence and its context. Seattle enrolled patients during active infection and tracked them longitudinally. The data were taken from a study of blood T cell repertoires in COVID-19. Germline V gene data show CDR1 as LNHDA and CDR2 as SQIVND (reference sequence). The CDR3 extends over 13 amino acids. V lost 3 bases to trimming and J lost 6 bases; unmatched junction nucleotides: 1. TCRdb's copy holds only in-frame clones and misses some; the assay was immunoSEQ multiplex PCR. Of some 330,000 clones in the sample, roughly 91% were seen once. Sequencing used peripheral blood. The clonotype was recovered from a woman aged 30 to 39 with COVID-19, enrolled during active disease. This rearrangement joins TRBV19 to TRBJ2-1; TRBD1 aligns across 8 bases. The CDR3 spells CASSMGTGNEQFF. DNA of the CDR3: TGTGCCAGTAGTATGGGGACAGGCAATGAGCAGTTCTTC.